These 25 T cell receptor beta chains were sequenced from one sample in a study of cytomegalovirus exposure and HLA in healthy donors. This PCR relied on a set of 60 Vbeta primers and 13 Jbeta primers. Profiling relied on immunoSEQ multiplex PCR, and the TCRdb table lists in-frame clones only, not all of them. Of some 81,000 clones in the sample, about three quarters were seen once. Sequenced material: PBMCs. The receptors come from a woman aged 40 to 49 in good health and CMV-seropositive.

The chain is built from TRBV7-8 and TRBJ2-3; D is uncertain. This CDR3 contains 13 residues. V was trimmed by 5 bases and J by 4 bases, leaving 10 bases between them. Germline CDR1 is SGHVS and CDR2 is FQNEAQ. CDR3 region: CASSVTRSDTQYF. DNA for the CDR3: TGTGCCAGCAGCGTGACACGTTCAGATACGCAGTATTTT. Complete variable domain (other parts from reference TRBV7-8 and TRBJ2-3): GAGVSQSPRYKVAKRGQDVALRCDPISGHVSLFWYQQALGQGPEFLTYFQNEAQLDKSGLPSDRFFAERPEGSVSTLKIQRTQQEDSAVYLCASSVTRSDTQYFGPGTRLTVL.

The chain links TRBV9 to TRBJ2-4; TRBD2 matches 9 bases. The germline V gene has CDR1 SGDLS and CDR2 YYNGEE. This CDR3 comprises 13 residues. V dropped 0 bases and J dropped 14; count of bases not matched to a gene: 6. CDR3 DNA: TGTGCCAGCAGCGTAGAGGTTAGCGGGAGTAAGTACTTC. It translates to CASSVEVSGSKYF.

V is TRBV9 and J is TRBJ2-3, with 15 positions matching TRBD2. This CDR3 region has 18 residues. The V and J ends lost 3 bases and 5 bases, in that order; junction bases with no gene match: 10. CDR1 SGDLS and CDR2 YYNGEE come from the germline V gene. As DNA, the CDR3 is TGTGCCAGCAGCGCCCGAGGGACTAGCGGGGGGAAGATAGATACGCAGTATTTT. Its protein product is CASSARGTSGGKIDTQYF.

V usage is TRBV29-1 and J usage is TRBJ1-1; 9 bases are a match to TRBD1. This CDR3 region has 14 residues. Trimming cost V 3 bases and J 1 base; bases outside gene matches: 3. Per the germline V gene, CDR1 is SQVTM and CDR2 is ANQGSEA. The CDR3 loop reads CSVETGGTNTEAFF. The CDR3 DNA follows: TGCAGCGTTGAGACAGGGGGGACGAACACTGAAGCTTTCTTT.

This chain links TRBV14 with TRBJ2-1, with 11 nucleotides matching TRBD2. The CDR3 runs to 17 residues. J was trimmed by 3 bases and V by 3 bases; bases with no gene match: 7. CDR1 is SGHDN and CDR2 is FVKESK in the germline V gene. CDR3 DNA: TGTGCCAGCAGCCACTTGACTAGCGGGGCTGGCTACAATGAGCAGTTCTTC. Its protein product is CASSHLTSGAGYNEQFF.

This chain uses TRBV19 with TRBJ1-3, with 7 bases fitting TRBD1. V gave up 4 bases and J gave up 0 bases; unmatched junction bases: 18. In germline, CDR1 is LNHDA, CDR2 SQIVND (reference sequence). CDR3 length: 20 amino acids. This chain's CDR3 is CASSTLTGRITSYSGNTIYF. The DNA of the CDR3 is TGTGCCAGTAGTACGCTGACAGGGCGGATCACCTCTTACTCTGGAAACACCATATATTTT.

This chain joins TRBV9 and TRBJ1-4; D uncertain. Per germline, CDR1 SGDLS and CDR2 YYNGEE. V was shortened by 0 bases and J by 8 bases, with 11 bases between the two germline ends. This CDR3 contains 14 residues. The CDR3 DNA reads TGTGCCAGCAGCGTAGGAGGGTCGAGGGAAAAACTGTTTTTT. The encoded protein is CASSVGGSREKLFF.

This chain joins TRBV7-2 and TRBJ2-3; 9 positions match TRBD2. Germline CDR1 reads SGHTA; CDR2 reads FQGNSA. The CDR3 runs 14 residues. V lost 6 bases, J lost 4 bases, and 5 bases stayed unmatched. The CDR3 bases are TGTGCCAGCAGTGGCGGGGGGGGCGCAGATACGCAGTATTTT. Protein: CASSGGGGADTQYF. Together with reference TRBV7-2 and TRBJ2-3, the CDR3 gives the full variable domain: GAGVSQSPSNKVTEKGKDVELRCDPISGHTALYWYRQSLGQGLEFLIYFQGNSAPDKSGLPSDRFSAERTGGSVSTLTIQRTQQEDSAVYLCASSGGGGADTQYFGPGTRLTVL.

The chain combines TRBV5-1 with TRBJ1-2; 11 bases line up with TRBD1. CDR1 is SGHRS and CDR2 is YFSETQ in the germline V gene. J lost 4 bases, V lost 4 bases, and 9 bases had no gene match. This CDR3 is 16 amino acids long. In nucleotides, the CDR3 is TGCGCCAGCAGCGAAGGATCCGGGACAGGGGGCTATGGCTACACCTTC. Protein sequence: CASSEGSGTGGYGYTF.

The V and J genes are TRBV10-2 and TRBJ2-7, with a possible D match to TRBD1 (5 bases). The germline V gene has CDR1 WSHSY and CDR2 SAAADI. CDR3 size: 11 residues. The V end lost 8 bases, the J end lost 7 bases, and 12 bases lay between the germline ends. CDR3 sequence: CASGRHREQYF. CDR3 coding DNA: TGCGCCAGCGGCCGCCACAGGGAGCAGTACTTC.

The chain links TRBV6-5 to TRBJ1-4; 7 bases match TRBD1. Germline lookup yields CDR1 MNHEY and CDR2 SVGAGI. V shed 6 bases, J shed 8 bases, and the junction held 12 bases outside the gene matches. The CDR3 spans 15 residues. CDR3 sequence: CASRRQGYGGEKLFF. The CDR3 DNA reads TGTGCCAGCAGGCGACAGGGCTACGGTGGCGAAAAACTGTTTTTT.

The gene calls are TRBV5-4 and TRBJ2-3; D remains ambiguous. The CDR3 spans 14 residues. CDR1 is SGHNT and CDR2 is YYREEE in the germline V gene (reference sequence). V lost 3 bases, J lost 2 bases, and 10 bases lay in between. The DNA of the CDR3 is TGTGCCAGCAGCTCCCCTCCCCTCACAGATACGCAGTATTTT. Amino acid sequence: CASSSPPLTDTQYF. Supplemented by reference TRBV5-4 and TRBJ2-3, the full variable domain reads ETGVTQSPTHLIKTRGQQVTLRCSSQSGHNTVSWYQQALGQGPQFIFQYYREEENGRGNFPPRFSGLQFPNYSSELNVNALELDDSALYLCASSSPPLTDTQYFGPGTRLTVL.

This clone was found once. An end of the junction does not agree with germline; a read error may underlie this. J is TRBJ1-1 and V is TRBV9, with D possibly TRBD1 on 6 matching bases. Germline CDR1 is SGDLS and CDR2 is YYNGEE. The CDR3 extends over 15 amino acids. The CDR3 is CASSSGADGLTEVFF. CDR3 in DNA: TGTGCCAGCAGCTCAGGGGCGGATGGGTTGACTGAAGTTTTCTTT.

The rearrangement uses TRBV5-1 and TRBJ2-7, with 8 bases matching TRBD1. The V segment lost 0 bases and the J segment 2 bases; nucleotides outside the gene matches: 10. The length of the CDR3 is 17 residues. CDR1 SGHRS and CDR2 YFSETQ come from the germline V gene. The CDR3 nucleotides are TGCGCCAGCAGCTTGGGGCCAGGGGGCCAAATGACCTACGAGCAGTACTTC. The encoded protein is CASSLGPGGQMTYEQYF. The variable domain in full, with the rest retrieved from reference TRBV5-1 and TRBJ2-7, is KAGVTQTPRYLIKTRGQQVTLSCSPISGHRSVSWYQQTPGQGLQFLFEYFSETQRNKGNFPGRFSGRQFSNSRSEMNVSTLELGDSALYLCASSLGPGGQMTYEQYFGPGTRLTVT.

The chain has TRBV18 and TRBJ2-7; 9 positions match TRBD1. From germline, CDR1 is KGHSH and CDR2 LQKENI. J gave up 1 base and V 3 bases, and 7 bases lay outside the gene matches. This CDR3 has 16 amino acids. The CDR3 sequence: CASSPGPGQGSYEQYF. CDR3 DNA: TGTGCCAGCTCACCCGGCCCGGGACAGGGTTCCTACGAGCAGTACTTC.

The chain couples TRBV4-1 to TRBJ2-6; weak D call: TRBD2 (7 bases). V was clipped by 4 bases and J by 2 bases, with 12 bases between them. The CDR3 runs to 16 residues. Germline-derived CDR1 and CDR2 are MGHRA and YSYEKL. The chain's CDR3 is CASSPRGAAGANVLTF. CDR3 nucleotides: TGCGCCAGCAGCCCCCGGGGGGCAGCTGGGGCCAACGTCCTGACTTTC.

This sequence joins TRBV19 and TRBJ2-1; weak D call: TRBD1 (6 bases). CDR3 length: 14 amino acids. From germline, CDR1 is LNHDA and CDR2 SQIVND (reference sequence). The germline V and J ends were trimmed by 3 bases and 8 bases, with 14 bases remaining between them. The CDR3 region is CASSIGLRGDEQFF. The DNA of the CDR3 is TGTGCCAGTAGTATTGGGCTCAGGGGTGATGAGCAGTTCTTC.

The chain employs TRBV4-2 and TRBJ2-5; 7 bases map to TRBD2. The V gene end was trimmed by 4 bases and the J gene end by 2 bases; junction bases not matched to a gene: 10. Germline V gives CDR1 LGHNA, CDR2 YNFKEQ. The CDR3 loop spans 16 amino acids. CDR3 residues: CASSRSPGGSQETQYF. The CDR3 DNA is TGTGCCAGCAGCCGCTCCCCGGGGGGTAGTCAAGAGACCCAGTACTTC.

The rearrangement links TRBV27 to TRBJ1-2, with a possible D match to TRBD1 (5 bases). The V gene's germline CDR1 is MNHEY and CDR2 SMNVEV (reference sequence). This CDR3 spans 12 amino acids. V was trimmed by 3 bases and J by 8 bases, leaving 10 bases between them. The CDR3 bases are TGTGCCAGCAGTTTCCGGGGGGAGGGCTACACCTTC. Translation: CASSFRGEGYTF.

This chain links TRBV29-1 with TRBJ1-2; 10 bases align to TRBD1. This CDR3 has 13 residues. Losses at the gene ends were 6 bases for V and 4 bases for J; bases not matched to a gene: 5. Per germline, CDR1 SQVTM and CDR2 ANQGSEA. In DNA form, the CDR3 reads TGCAGCGTCCGACAGGGGGCTGGCTATGGCTACACCTTC. Protein sequence: CSVRQGAGYGYTF.

The chain couples TRBV12-5 to TRBJ2-7; possible D gene TRBD1, 5 bases. Germline lookup yields CDR1 LGHNT and CDR2 FRNRAP. This CDR3 comprises 13 residues. V was trimmed by 4 bases and J by 5 bases, leaving 12 bases between them. CDR3 loop: CASGSAGLDEQYF. The CDR3 DNA reads as TGTGCTAGTGGTTCGGCAGGGCTGGACGAGCAGTACTTC.

The chain employs TRBV5-1 and TRBJ2-3, with 9 bases lining up with TRBD2. The CDR3 is made up of 14 amino acids. V lost 3 bases, J lost 7 bases, and 6 bases stayed unmatched. The germline V gene has CDR1 SGHRS and CDR2 YFSETQ. CDR3 bases: TGCGCCAGCAGCTATAGCGGGGGCGGTAATACGCAGTATTTT. Protein sequence: CASSYSGGGNTQYF.

This clone has only a few counts. The chain uses TRBV7-9 and TRBJ2-3; D not certain. Germline loops: CDR1 SEHNR, CDR2 FQNEAQ (reference sequence). There are 14 residues in the CDR3. Trimming removed 5 bases at V and 1 base at J, with 10 bases between. The CDR3: CASSPNSGTDTQYF. DNA of the CDR3: TGTGCCAGCAGCCCAAACTCGGGCACAGATACGCAGTATTTT.

The chain links TRBV10-3 to TRBJ2-7; 8 bases match TRBD1. The CDR3 length is 15 residues. After removal of 6 bases from V and 1 base from J, the junction contained 8 bases not matched to a gene. Looked up from germline, CDR1 is ENHRY and CDR2 is SYGVKD. CDR3 sequence: CAISPGQVSSYEQYF. For the CDR3, the DNA is TGTGCCATCAGCCCGGGACAGGTTAGTTCCTACGAGCAGTACTTC.

The gene calls are TRBV19 and TRBJ2-1, with 8 bases that match TRBD1. Trimming at V came to 5 bases and at J to 6 bases, leaving 6 bases not matched to a gene. CDR3 length: 14 amino acids. Germline values: CDR1 LNHDA, CDR2 SQIVND (reference sequence). DNA of the CDR3: TGTGCCAGTAGTGTAGGGACAGGTCCCAATGAGCAGTTCTTC. It codes for CASSVGTGPNEQFF.